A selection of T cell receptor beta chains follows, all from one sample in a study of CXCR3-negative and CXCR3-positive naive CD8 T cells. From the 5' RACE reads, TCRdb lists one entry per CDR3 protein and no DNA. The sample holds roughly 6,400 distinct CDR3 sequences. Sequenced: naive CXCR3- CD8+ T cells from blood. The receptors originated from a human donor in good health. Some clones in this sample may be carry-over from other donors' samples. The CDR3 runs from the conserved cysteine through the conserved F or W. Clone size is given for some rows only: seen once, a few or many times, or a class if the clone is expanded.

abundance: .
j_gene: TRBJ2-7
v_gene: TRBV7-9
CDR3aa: CASSPSTGTPYEQYF

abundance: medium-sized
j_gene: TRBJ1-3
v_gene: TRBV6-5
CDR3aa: CASNPLPTGGSGNTIYF

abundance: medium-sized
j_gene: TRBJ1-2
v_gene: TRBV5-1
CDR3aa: CASSLDWDRVDGYTF

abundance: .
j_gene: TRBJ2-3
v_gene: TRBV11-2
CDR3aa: CASSKRSSTDTQYF

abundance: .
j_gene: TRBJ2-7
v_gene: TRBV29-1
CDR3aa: CSAGQGSEQYF

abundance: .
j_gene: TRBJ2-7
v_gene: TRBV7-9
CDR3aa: CASSLHDPTYEQYF

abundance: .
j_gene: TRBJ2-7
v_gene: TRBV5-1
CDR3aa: CASSLDRYPSYEQYF

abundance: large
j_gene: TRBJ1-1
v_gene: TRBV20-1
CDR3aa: CSANRIDGAGVTEAFF

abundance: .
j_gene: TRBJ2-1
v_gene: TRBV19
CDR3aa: CASSFPGAASYNEQFF

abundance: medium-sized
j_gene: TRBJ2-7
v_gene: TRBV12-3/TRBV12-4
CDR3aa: CASSLGSEGAYEQYF

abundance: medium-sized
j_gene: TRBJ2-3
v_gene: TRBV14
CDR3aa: CASSQGLGYGTDTQYF

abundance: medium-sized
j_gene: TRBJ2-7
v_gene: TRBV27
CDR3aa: CASSIRAATYEQYF

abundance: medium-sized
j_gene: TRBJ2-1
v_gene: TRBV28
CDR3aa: CASSLRGIEQFF

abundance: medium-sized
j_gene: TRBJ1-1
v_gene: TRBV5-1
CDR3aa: CASSLALQGNTEAFF

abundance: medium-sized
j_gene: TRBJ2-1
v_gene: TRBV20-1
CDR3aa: CSAPIAGGFNEQFF

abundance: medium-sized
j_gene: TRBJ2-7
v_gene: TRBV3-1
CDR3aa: CASSQERIGSLAYEQYF

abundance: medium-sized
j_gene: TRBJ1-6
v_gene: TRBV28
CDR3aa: CASSLTGNNSPLHF

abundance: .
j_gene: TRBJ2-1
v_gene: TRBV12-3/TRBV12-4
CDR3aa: CASTPSGSTYNEQFF

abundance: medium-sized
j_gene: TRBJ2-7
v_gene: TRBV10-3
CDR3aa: CAISTGPPDYEQYF

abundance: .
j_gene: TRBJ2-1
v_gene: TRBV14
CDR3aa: CASSQDHEGLTLNEQFF

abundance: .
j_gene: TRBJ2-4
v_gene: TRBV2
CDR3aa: CASSEGGLRENIQYF

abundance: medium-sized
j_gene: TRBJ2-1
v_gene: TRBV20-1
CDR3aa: CSAEGSETSGSGRGHEQFF

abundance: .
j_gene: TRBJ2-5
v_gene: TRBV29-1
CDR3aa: CSVPLGGTPSRETQYF

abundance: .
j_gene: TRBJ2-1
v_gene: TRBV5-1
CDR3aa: CASSFGQGNSYNEQFF

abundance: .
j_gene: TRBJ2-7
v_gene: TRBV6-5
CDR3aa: CASSPGTGLHYEQYF

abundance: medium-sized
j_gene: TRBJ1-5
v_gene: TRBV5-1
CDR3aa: CASNIHLRDRDESLSNQPQHF

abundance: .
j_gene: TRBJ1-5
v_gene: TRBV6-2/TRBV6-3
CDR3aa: CASRRTGGSSNQPQHF

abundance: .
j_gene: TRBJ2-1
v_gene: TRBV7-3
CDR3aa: CASSSEGQWDEQFF

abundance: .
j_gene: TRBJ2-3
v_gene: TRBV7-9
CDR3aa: CASSLDWTSTDTQYF

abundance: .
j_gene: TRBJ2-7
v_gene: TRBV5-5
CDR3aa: CASSLDRISYEQYF

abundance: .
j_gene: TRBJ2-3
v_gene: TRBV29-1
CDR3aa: CSVGLAGEAQYF

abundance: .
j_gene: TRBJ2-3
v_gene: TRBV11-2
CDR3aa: CASSLTGGADTQYF

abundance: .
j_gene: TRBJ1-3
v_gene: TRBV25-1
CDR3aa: CASSDHDRNTIYF

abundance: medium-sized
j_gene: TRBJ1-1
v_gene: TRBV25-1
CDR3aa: CASSDQGARTEAFF

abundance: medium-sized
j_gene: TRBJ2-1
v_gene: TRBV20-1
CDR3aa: CSASPQGATGGDEQFF

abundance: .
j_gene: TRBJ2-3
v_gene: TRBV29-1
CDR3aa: CSVDQRGTHTDTQYF

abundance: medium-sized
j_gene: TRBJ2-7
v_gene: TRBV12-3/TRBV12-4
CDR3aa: CASGDRVYEQYF

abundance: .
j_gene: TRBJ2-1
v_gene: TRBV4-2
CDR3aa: CASSHPPNYPTNEQFF

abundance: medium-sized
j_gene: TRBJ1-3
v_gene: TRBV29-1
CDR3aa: CSASRSGARGNTIYF

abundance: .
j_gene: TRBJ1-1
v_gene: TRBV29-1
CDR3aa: CSVGTGTEAFF

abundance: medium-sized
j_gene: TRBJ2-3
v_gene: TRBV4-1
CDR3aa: CASSQEAASGTRVWDTQYF

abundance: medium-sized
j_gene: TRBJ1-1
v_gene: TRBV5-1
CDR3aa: CASSSSQVIQGPNTEAFF

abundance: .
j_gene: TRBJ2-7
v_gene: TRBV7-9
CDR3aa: CASSKTGDEQYF

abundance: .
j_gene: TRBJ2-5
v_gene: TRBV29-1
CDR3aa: CSVDRGIRETQYF

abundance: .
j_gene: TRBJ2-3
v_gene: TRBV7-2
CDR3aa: CASSVGLAGADTQYF

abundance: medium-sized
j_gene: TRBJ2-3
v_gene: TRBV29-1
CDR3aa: CSVEFADTQYF

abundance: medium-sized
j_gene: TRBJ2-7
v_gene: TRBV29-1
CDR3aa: CSVYGTYEQYF

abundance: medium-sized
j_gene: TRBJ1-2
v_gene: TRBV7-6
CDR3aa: CASSLGGRTGYGYTF

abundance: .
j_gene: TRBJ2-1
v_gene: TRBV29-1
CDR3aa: CSVPGTANNEQFF

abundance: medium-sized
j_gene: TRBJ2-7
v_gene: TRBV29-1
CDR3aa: CSVGLNAYEQYF

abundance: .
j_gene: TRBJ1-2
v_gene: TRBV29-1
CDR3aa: CSGRDTSNYGYTF

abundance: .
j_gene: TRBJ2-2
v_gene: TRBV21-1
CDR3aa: CASSDSGQNTGELFF

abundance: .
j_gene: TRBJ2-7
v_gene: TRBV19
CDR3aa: CASSIAGDEQYF

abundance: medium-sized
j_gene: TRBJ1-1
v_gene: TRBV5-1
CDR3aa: CASSIDMTEAFF

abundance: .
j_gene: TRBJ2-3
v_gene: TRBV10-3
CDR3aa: CAISVPLSGSTDTQYF